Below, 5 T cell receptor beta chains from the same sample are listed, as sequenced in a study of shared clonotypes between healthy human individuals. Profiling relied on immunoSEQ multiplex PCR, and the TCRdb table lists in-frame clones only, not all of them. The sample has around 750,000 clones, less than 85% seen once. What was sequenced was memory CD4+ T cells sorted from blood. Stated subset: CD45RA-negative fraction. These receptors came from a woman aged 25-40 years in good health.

CDR3 bases: TGTGCCTGGGCCGGAGGGGTTGGAAACACCATATATTTT. Translating gives CAWAGGVGNTIYF. This chain joins TRBV30 and TRBJ1-3; D perhaps matches TRBD1 (5 bases). The CDR3 runs 13 residues. V dropped 5 bases and J dropped 3 bases, with 11 bases sitting between them. Germline-derived CDR1 and CDR2 are GTSNPN and SVGIG (reference sequence).

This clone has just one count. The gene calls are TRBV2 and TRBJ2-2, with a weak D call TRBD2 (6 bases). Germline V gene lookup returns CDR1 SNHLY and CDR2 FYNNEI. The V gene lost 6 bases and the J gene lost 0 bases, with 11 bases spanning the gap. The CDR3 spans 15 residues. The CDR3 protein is CASRSRESNTGELFF. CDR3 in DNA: TGTGCCAGCAGGAGCCGGGAGTCGAACACCGGGGAGCTGTTTTTT.

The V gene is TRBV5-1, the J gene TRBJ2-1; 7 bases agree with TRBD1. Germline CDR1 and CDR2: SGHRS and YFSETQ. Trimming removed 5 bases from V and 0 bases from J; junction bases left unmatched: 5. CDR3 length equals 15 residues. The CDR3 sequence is CASRQTGTSYNEQFF. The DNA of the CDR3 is TGCGCCAGCAGACAGACAGGGACCTCCTACAATGAGCAGTTCTTC.

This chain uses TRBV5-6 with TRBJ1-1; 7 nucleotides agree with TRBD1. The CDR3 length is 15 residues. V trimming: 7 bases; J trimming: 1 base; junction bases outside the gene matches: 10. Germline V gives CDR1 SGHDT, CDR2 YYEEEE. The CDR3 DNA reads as TGTGCCAGCGGTGGGACAGCCCAGGGGAACACTGAAGCTTTCTTT. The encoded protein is CASGGTAQGNTEAFF.

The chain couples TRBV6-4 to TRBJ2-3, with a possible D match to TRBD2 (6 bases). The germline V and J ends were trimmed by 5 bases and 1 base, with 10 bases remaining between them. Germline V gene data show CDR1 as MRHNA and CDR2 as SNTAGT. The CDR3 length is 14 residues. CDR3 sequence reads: CASSLTGGTDTQYF. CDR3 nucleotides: TGTGCCAGCAGTCTCACGGGGGGCACAGATACGCAGTATTTT.